What follows are 17 T cell receptor beta chains derived from one specimen sequenced in a study of HIV-infected patients and healthy controls. Whole blood was used without fractionation, so all unsorted peripheral T cells were included. Alpha and beta constant-region primers primed reverse transcription of about 500 ng RNA. Alpha and beta chain libraries were made separately by chain-specific third strand synthesis with multiplexing indices. Each CDR3 protein gets one entry after TCRdb re-called the 5' RACE reads with MiXCR. Seen here are roughly 14,000 distinct CDR3 sequences, approximately 7% observed once, and the top ten hold around 8%. Sequenced: blood. These receptor sequences come from an adult in good health.

This clonotype was counted many times. V is TRBV28 and J is TRBJ2-7; unclear D gene. The germline V gene encodes CDR1 MDHEN and CDR2 SYDVKM. The CDR3 runs to 12 residues. The V end lost 6 bases, the J end lost 2 bases, and 8 bases lay between the germline ends. CDR3 region: CASRTETYEQYF. CDR3 coding DNA: TGTGCCAGCAGGACCGAGACCTACGAGCAGTACTTC.

This clonotype was picked up a small number of times. The chain links TRBV7-2 to TRBJ1-1, with D possibly TRBD1 on 5 matching bases. The CDR3 contains 14 residues. V was trimmed by 5 bases and J by 4 bases, leaving 14 bases between them. Looked up from germline, CDR1 is SGHTA and CDR2 is FQGNSA. CDR3 sequence: CASSPGTWGTEAFF. The CDR3 DNA reads TGTGCCAGCAGCCCAGGGACCTGGGGCACTGAAGCTTTCTTT.

This clonotype was counted ten times or more. The chain links TRBV21-1 to TRBJ2-1; the table names TRBD2, a call not compared with the DNA. TRBV21-1 is recorded as a pseudogene. This CDR3 spans 14 amino acids. The CDR3 sequence: CASSNPSPAPIQFF. The DNA for the CDR3 is TGTGCCAGCAGCAACCCCTCCCCGGCCCCTATACAGTTCTTC.

This clonotype is labeled as medium-sized. The gene calls are TRBV6-2 or TRBV6-3 and TRBJ2-7; 12 nucleotides line up with TRBD2. V dropped 6 bases and J dropped 6; count of bases not matched to a gene: 9. CDR1 and CDR2 (germline): MNHEY, SVGEGT. The CDR3 length is 15 residues. This CDR3 is CASSYTSGGFREQYF. The CDR3 nucleotides read TGTGCCAGCAGCTATACTAGCGGGGGGTTTCGCGAGCAGTACTTC.

This clonotype showed up many times. This chain connects TRBV12-3 or TRBV12-4 to TRBJ2-1, with TRBD2 as a possible D gene (5 bases). The CDR3 consists of 14 residues. Trimming cost V 5 bases and J 5 bases, with 13 bases left between them. The CDR3 protein is CASSPFRRNNEQFF. In DNA form, the CDR3 reads TGTGCCAGCAGTCCGTTCAGGAGGAACAATGAGCAGTTCTTC.

This clonotype counts as medium-sized. The chain combines TRBV4-2 with TRBJ2-3; either TRBD1 or TRBD2 may fit D (6 bases each). V was shortened by 0 bases and J by 4 bases, with 14 bases between the two germline ends. This CDR3 is 16 amino acids long. Germline V lookup: CDR1 LGHNA, CDR2 YNFKEQ. The CDR3 DNA reads TGTGCCAGCAGCCAAGATGGGGGGCGTGGGGCAGATACGCAGTATTTT. Protein sequence: CASSQDGGRGADTQYF.

This clonotype has at least ten counts. The chain links TRBV5-1 to TRBJ2-1, with 9 bases identical to TRBD2. The CDR3 loop spans 15 amino acids. Losses at the gene ends were 4 bases for V and 0 bases for J; bases not matched to a gene: 2. Looked up from germline, CDR1 is SGHRS and CDR2 is YFSETQ. The CDR3 nucleotides are TGCGCCAGCAGCCATAGCGGGGGCTCCTACAATGAGCAGTTCTTC. Its translation is CASSHSGGSYNEQFF.

The table lists this clonotype with many counts. The genes are TRBV15 and TRBJ1-5, with D perhaps matching TRBD1 (5 bases). V was cut by 1 base and J by 3 bases, with 10 bases left in between. The CDR3 is made up of 15 amino acids. In germline, CDR1 is LNHNV, CDR2 YYDKDF (reference sequence). The chain's CDR3 is CATSRARGPNQPQHF. As DNA, the CDR3 is TGTGCCACCAGCAGAGCTAGGGGACCCAATCAGCCCCAGCATTTT.

In its sample, this clonotype was seen many times. The chain combines TRBV4-3 with TRBJ2-2; maybe TRBD1 (6 bases). This CDR3 spans 16 amino acids. Trimming took off 0 bases at V and 9 bases at J, with 17 bases between the two ends. Germline lookup yields CDR1 LGHNA and CDR2 YSLEER. CDR3 sequence (DNA): TGCGCCAGCAGCCAAGAGGGGGCTTCCTCTGCCAGGGAGCTGTTTTTT. This encodes CASSQEGASSARELFF.

The chain joins TRBV19 to TRBJ1-5, with D possibly being TRBD1 (6 bases). This CDR3 spans 17 amino acids. Trimming took 3 bases from V and 4 from J, leaving 19 bases between them. From germline, CDR1 is LNHDA and CDR2 SQIVND (reference sequence). Written as DNA, the CDR3 is TGTGCCAGTAGTATTTTCGAGGGGGACTTCGGAAATCAGCCCCAGCATTTT. Amino acids: CASSIFEGDFGNQPQHF. The full variable domain, in which reference TRBV19 and TRBJ1-5 provide the parts outside the CDR3, is DGGITQSPKYLFRKEGQNVTLSCEQNLNHDAMYWYRQDPGQGLRLIYYSQIVNDFQKGDIAEGYSVSREKKESFPLTVTSAQKNPTAFYLCASSIFEGDFGNQPQHFGDGTRLSIL.

This clonotype showed up many times. The J gene is TRBJ2-6, the V gene TRBV24-1; 9 positions match TRBD1. With V trimmed by 3 bases and J by 0 bases, 11 bases remained unmatched. CDR3 length: 20 residues. Looked up from germline, CDR1 is KGHDR and CDR2 is SFDVKD. CDR3 loop: CATSDTRDRAASSGANVLTF. CDR3 nucleotide sequence: TGTGCCACCAGTGATACCCGGGACAGGGCTGCCTCCTCTGGGGCCAACGTCCTGACTTTC.

By frequency in the sample, this clonotype is medium-sized. This chain connects TRBV3-1 to TRBJ1-1; TRBD1 matches at 7 bases. V dropped 0 bases and J dropped 2; count of bases not matched to a gene: 6. This CDR3 region has 16 residues. Per germline, CDR1 LGHDT and CDR2 YNNKEL (reference sequence). CDR3 coding DNA: TGTGCCAGCAGCCAAGAACCCCACAGGGGAAACACTGAAGCTTTCTTT. It encodes CASSQEPHRGNTEAFF.

The table lists this clonotype with many counts. The chain recombines TRBV6-6 with TRBJ1-1, with a tentative D call TRBD1 (5 bases). Germline V CDR1 and CDR2: MNHNY, SVGAGI (reference sequence). V was cut by 4 bases and J by 5 bases, with 14 bases left in between. The CDR3 sequence is 14 residues long. The CDR3 loop reads CASSFRVQGTEAFF. CDR3 nucleotides: TGTGCCAGCAGTTTCAGGGTTCAGGGTACTGAAGCTTTCTTT.

This clonotype is labeled as medium-sized. The CDR3 DNA is TGTGCCAGCAGACAGGGCGCGTCGAACACTGAAGCTTTCTTT. Its translation is CASRQGASNTEAFF. This chain links TRBV2 with TRBJ1-1, with D maybe TRBD1 (6 bases). Germline CDR1 SNHLY, CDR2 FYNNEI. V was pared by 6 bases and J by 1 base, with 12 bases between. There are 14 residues in the CDR3.

This clonotype was counted at least ten times. The chain is built from TRBV29-1 and TRBJ2-7; D uncertain. V was shortened by 6 bases and J by 0 bases, with 12 bases between the two germline ends. CDR1 SQVTM and CDR2 ANQGSEA come from the germline V gene. The CDR3 spans 13 residues. Here the CDR3 DNA reads TGCAGCGTGCAACGGGCCGACTCCTACGAGCAGTACTTC. This encodes CSVQRADSYEQYF.

This clonotype was counted at least ten times. The chain carries TRBV6-1 and TRBJ1-4; no firm D call. V was cut by 6 bases and J by 0 bases, with 20 bases left in between. The CDR3 spans 18 residues. Germline V gene lookup returns CDR1 MNHNS and CDR2 SASEGT. The CDR3 nucleotides are TGTGCCAGCAGGAGGGTAAATCTCGGTTCGGCAACTAATGAAAAACTGTTTTTT. Amino acid sequence: CASRRVNLGSATNEKLFF.

This clonotype was detected many times. CDR3 residues: CASSSGQGAREQYF. CDR3 bases: TGTGCCAGCAGCTCCGGACAGGGGGCGCGAGAGCAGTACTTC. The chain couples TRBV11-2 to TRBJ2-7, with TRBD1 matching 11 bases. Germline V lookup: CDR1 SGHAT, CDR2 FQNNGV. CDR3 size: 14 residues. J was trimmed by 7 bases and V by 4 bases; bases with no gene match: 6.